Below, 3 T cell receptor beta chains from the same sample are listed, as sequenced in a study of T cells in Graves' hyperthyroidism and ophthalmopathy. Amplification of TCR beta CDR3 regions used RNA as the template. The HTBI primer set served for first-round RT-PCR of the TCR CDR3. TCRdb used MiXCR to reprocess the multiplex PCR reads, holding one entry per CDR3 protein. The sample includes about 840,000 distinct CDR3 sequences, around 39% of them seen just once. The sample was blood. These receptors originate from a young man with Graves' hyperthyroidism.

The chain is built from TRBV7-9 and TRBJ1-2; tentatively, D is TRBD1 (6 bases). The CDR3 runs to 15 residues. Per the germline V gene, CDR1 is SEHNR and CDR2 is FQNEAQ (reference sequence). The V end was cut by 5 bases, the J end by 4 bases, with 17 bases between. In DNA, the CDR3 is TGTGCCAGCAGCCCCACACCCGGGACAATCTATGGCTACACCTTC. It codes for CASSPTPGTIYGYTF.

This sequence joins TRBV9 and TRBJ2-3, with no clear D. The V gene's germline CDR1 is SGDLS and CDR2 YYNGEE. The CDR3 has 13 amino acids. Trimming left V 0 bases short and J 1 base short, with 3 bases between. Here the CDR3 DNA reads TGTGCCAGCAGCGTAGATGGCACAGATACGCAGTATTTT. It yields the protein CASSVDGTDTQYF.

With respect to this clonotype: An end of the junction differs from the germline gene, which may be a read error. The chain employs TRBV10-3 and TRBJ1-1; D might be TRBD1 (5 bases). The CDR3 is 13 residues long. Germline CDR1 reads ENHRY; CDR2 reads SYGVKD. The CDR3, as DNA: TGTGCCACCAGTGATCCGGGGCCCGACGGTGTTTTCTTT. It codes for CATSDPGPDGVFF.